The 6 T cell receptor beta chains given below trace back to one sample, sequenced in a study of blood T cell repertoires in COVID-19. The protocol was immunoSEQ multiplex PCR, while the TCRdb copy is restricted to in-frame clones and leaves out a portion. The sample includes about 210,000 clones, about 86% of them seen just once. Sequenced: peripheral blood. Receptor source: a middle-aged man with active or convalescent COVID-19.

The V call is TRBV2, the J call TRBJ1-6, with D unclear. Looked up from germline, CDR1 is SNHLY and CDR2 is FYNNEI. Trimming removed 3 bases at V and 9 bases at J, with 9 bases between. CDR3 length equals 13 residues. The CDR3 DNA reads TGTGCCAGCAGTGAGGAGACTGTTTCACCCCTCCACTTT. Protein product: CASSEETVSPLHF.

This chain links TRBV7-2 with TRBJ1-1; D gene ambiguous. Trimming took off 2 bases at V and 0 bases at J, with 10 bases between the two ends. CDR3 length: 15 residues. Germline V CDR1 and CDR2: SGHTA, FQGNSA. CDR3 bases: TGTGCCAGCAGCTTACGACGGAGAATGAACACTGAAGCTTTCTTT. Translation: CASSLRRRMNTEAFF.

The rearrangement uses TRBV7-2 and TRBJ1-5, with D unclear. Per the germline V gene, CDR1 is SGHTA and CDR2 is FQGNSA. Trimming pared 3 bases from V and 6 bases from J, leaving 9 bases between. This CDR3 spans 13 amino acids. Here the CDR3 DNA reads TGTGCCAGCAGCTTTGTGCGAAGTCAGCCCCAGCATTTT. This translates into CASSFVRSQPQHF.

The chain recombines TRBV28 with TRBJ1-1, with unresolved D. CDR3 size: 13 residues. The germline gives CDR1 MDHEN, CDR2 SYDVKM. Trimming removed 8 bases at V and 2 bases at J, with 12 bases between. The CDR3: CASHLTLNTEAFF. CDR3 nucleotides: TGTGCCAGCCACTTAACTTTAAACACTGAAGCTTTCTTT.

V and J are TRBV4-3 and TRBJ2-1; the D gene is possibly TRBD2 (7 bases). V was pared by 1 base and J by 15 bases, with 13 bases between. This CDR3 spans 12 amino acids. Germline V lookup: CDR1 LGHNA, CDR2 YSLEER. In DNA form, the CDR3 reads TGCGCCAGCAGCCAAGTCGGGGGGCAGCGGTTCTTC. Its translation: CASSQVGGQRFF.

This rearrangement joins TRBV30 to TRBJ1-6, with unresolved D. CDR1 GTSNPN and CDR2 SVGIG come from the germline V gene (reference sequence). CDR3 length: 11 amino acids. V gave up 5 bases and J gave up 10 bases, with 9 bases separating them. The CDR3 loop reads CAWGGGSPLHF. The CDR3 coding sequence is TGTGCCTGGGGCGGCGGCTCACCCCTCCACTTT. Filled out from reference TRBV30 and TRBJ1-6, the complete variable domain reads SQTIHQWPATLVQPVGSPLSLECTVEGTSNPNLYWYRQAAGRGLQLLFYSVGIGQISSEVPQNLSASRPQDRQFILSSKKLLLSDSGFYLCAWGGGSPLHFGNGTRLTVT.